Included here is one T cell receptor beta chain sequence, with context. What antigen it recognizes has not been identified. The input lacks base qualities; no much larger clone sits a single base away. The data derive from a study of blood T cell repertoires in COVID-19 (dated by TCRdb to 2020 to 2022). At the level of the whole study: The collaborator samples originated in the United States, Italy and Spain and spanned the acute and convalescent phases of COVID-19. Samples were obtained from the ongoing ImmuneRACE study (first 160 participants) and from some 1,200 subjects provided by 6 global collaborators. The repertoires were released in a freely available public database intended as a resource for research on the immune response to SARS-CoV-2. Deeply sampled blood TCRbeta repertoires from subjects exposed to, actively infected with, or recovered from COVID-19 were included in the dataset. Where available, HLA class I and class II types were obtained from metadata supplied by the sample provider rather than from assay-based typing. The prospective study material was composed of cDNA or gDNA derived from T cells, B-cell-depleted T cells, or PBMCs. A de-identified subject ID, COVID-19 status, age in years and sex were almost always included in the sample metadata.

Whole blood was collected in K2EDTA tubes by collaborating institutions according to the institutions' own protocols. Collaborator samples were shipped for TCRbeta analysis as frozen whole blood, isolated PBMCs, or DNA extracted from either sample type. What the authors observed across the whole study: Clinical and demographic metadata were provided uncurated, with the amount varying by source and participant.

Looking up the germline V gene yields CDR1 SGHTA and CDR2 FQGTGA. V is shortened by 5 bases, J by 0 bases, and the region joining them spans 10 bases. Reading from cysteine to phenylalanine, the CDR3 counts 14 amino acids. The CDR3 DNA has 42 bases and is translated from base 1. TCRbeta CDR3 regions were amplified from genomic DNA using the immunoSEQ Assay, a bias-controlled multiplex PCR. Per the authors' processing: The number of nucleated cells in each sample was estimated from the amplification of reference gene primers within the assay. Sequence reads were collapsed and filtered to measure the absolute abundance of every unique TCRbeta CDR3 rearrangement. For each sample, productive Simpson clonality was calculated as the square root of Simpson's diversity index over productive rearrangements. The source is immuneACCESS, and TCRdb retained only in-frame sequences with V and J called. Part of the clones is not carried over; for the studies checked, unresolved V genes explain less than half of this, and the remainder is unexplained. V and J calls and clone size follow that table, whereas D and trimming were derived from the DNA. Across this sample there are about 280,000 clones, with roughly 88% seen only once. Clones ranked in the top ten supply 9.5% to 12% of the sample.

This TCR derives from a woman aged 70-85 years with acute or convalescent COVID-19. Recombination joined TRBV7-3 with TRBJ1-1; no confident D gene assignment can be made. Sequenced: peripheral blood. The CDR3 protein is CASSLLPVNTEAFF. At the DNA level, the sequence is TGTGCCAGCAGCCTCCTTCCGGTGAACACTGAAGCTTTCTTT.